The 20 T cell receptor beta chains presented below share a single source sample, sequenced in a study of shared clonotypes between healthy human individuals. Data came from immunoSEQ multiplex PCR; TCRdb stores just in-frame clones and leaves some out. The sample carries about 2.1 million clones, 93% recorded once. CD45RO-negative, CCR7-selected cells formed the naive CD8 fraction, which excluded terminally differentiated effector memory CD45RA+ cells. Sequencing used naive CD8+ T cells from PBMCs. The receptors come from a man aged 18 to 35 in good health. Some clones in this sample may be carry-over from other donors' samples.

This chain joins TRBV28 and TRBJ2-5, with 9 bases matching TRBD1. The CDR3 consists of 15 residues. CDR1 is MDHEN and CDR2 is SYDVKM in the germline V gene. V lost 5 bases to trimming and J lost 4 bases; unmatched junction nucleotides: 8. CDR3 sequence: CASSPPGQGLETQYF. The CDR3 bases are TGTGCCAGCAGTCCCCCGGGACAGGGTTTAGAGACCCAGTACTTC.

This rearrangement joins TRBV28 to TRBJ2-5; no clear D. Germline V gene sequence: CDR1 MDHEN, CDR2 SYDVKM. The V gene lost 5 bases and the J gene lost 5 bases, with 12 bases spanning the gap. The length of the CDR3 is 13 residues. The CDR3 DNA reads TGTGCCAGCAGTCCACCACCCCGGGAGACCCAGTACTTC. Its protein product is CASSPPPRETQYF. Variable domain in full (rest from reference TRBV28 and TRBJ2-5): DVKVTQSSRYLVKRTGEKVFLECVQDMDHENMFWYRQDPGLGLRLIYFSYDVKMKEKGDIPEGYSVSREKKERFSLILESASTNQTSMYLCASSPPPRETQYFGPGTRLLVL.

The chain combines TRBV6-6 with TRBJ1-1; 8 bases map to TRBD1. The CDR3 contains 16 residues. The J segment lost 3 bases and the V segment lost 2 bases, leaving 8 bases of the junction unmatched. CDR1 is MNHNY, CDR2 SVGAGI, per germline (reference sequence). The CDR3 spells CASSYRAGGADTEAFF. The CDR3 DNA reads as TGTGCCAGCAGTTACCGCGCAGGGGGCGCGGACACTGAAGCTTTCTTT.

The chain combines TRBV5-6 with TRBJ2-5; 10 bases are a match to TRBD2. The length of the CDR3 is 16 residues. Germline V gene sequence: CDR1 SGHDT, CDR2 YYEEEE. J lost 4 bases, V lost 4 bases, and 10 bases had no gene match. The CDR3 DNA reads TGTGCCAGCAGCGTGCGGCTAGCGGGAGTAGTAGAGACCCAGTACTTC. As protein: CASSVRLAGVVETQYF.

This clone was recorded once. V and J are TRBV14 and TRBJ2-7; D gene uncertain. The CDR3 has 12 amino acids. Trimming pared 2 bases from V and 4 bases from J, leaving 6 bases between. Per germline, CDR1 SGHDN and CDR2 FVKESK. Written as DNA, the CDR3 is TGTGCCAGCAGCCAATGGGGATACGAGCAGTACTTC. Translated: CASSQWGYEQYF.

The V and J genes are TRBV11-2 and TRBJ2-1; D might be TRBD2 (5 bases). V shed 2 bases and J shed 2 bases, with 10 bases lying between them. This CDR3 has 15 residues. Per germline, CDR1 SGHAT and CDR2 FQNNGV. In DNA form, the CDR3 reads TGTGCCAGCAGCTTACAACCGAGGGCCTACAATGAGCAGTTCTTC. This encodes CASSLQPRAYNEQFF. Based on the CDR3 plus reference TRBV11-2 and TRBJ2-1, the full variable domain is EAGVAQSPRYKIIEKRQSVAFWCNPISGHATLYWYQQILGQGPKLLIQFQNNGVVDDSQLPKDRFSAERLKGVDSTLKIQPAKLEDSAVYLCASSLQPRAYNEQFFGPGTRLTVL.

This clone has a handful of counts. This chain links TRBV9 with TRBJ1-1, with TRBD1 matching 8 bases. The junction had 11 bases not matched to a gene; V was cut back by 4 bases and J by 6 bases. This CDR3 spans 15 amino acids. Germline V lookup: CDR1 SGDLS, CDR2 YYNGEE. The CDR3 DNA reads as TGTGCCAGCAGCCCACAGACAGGGGTGGTCGCTGAAGCTTTCTTT. Its translation is CASSPQTGVVAEAFF.

This chain connects TRBV28 to TRBJ1-1; D gene unclear. CDR3 length: 18 residues. Germline V gives CDR1 MDHEN, CDR2 SYDVKM. Trimming cost V 6 bases and J 2 bases, with 25 bases left between them. Written as DNA, the CDR3 is TGTGCCAGCAGCCTCACGGCCGACTACAGTGCGCTTAACACTGAAGCTTTCTTT. This codes for CASSLTADYSALNTEAFF.

The chain recombines TRBV5-4 with TRBJ2-1, with 13 bases that match TRBD2. Germline CDR1 SGHNT, CDR2 YYREEE (reference sequence). This CDR3 is built from 18 residues. V was clipped by 4 bases and J by 2 bases; unmatched bases: 9. CDR3 sequence (DNA): TGTGCCAGCAGCGGAGACGGGACTAGCGGGGTTACCTACAATGAGCAGTTCTTC. Translation: CASSGDGTSGVTYNEQFF. The variable domain in full, with the rest retrieved from reference TRBV5-4 and TRBJ2-1, is ETGVTQSPTHLIKTRGQQVTLRCSSQSGHNTVSWYQQALGQGPQFIFQYYREEENGRGNFPPRFSGLQFPNYSSELNVNALELDDSALYLCASSGDGTSGVTYNEQFFGPGTRLTVL.

The rearrangement links TRBV10-3 to TRBJ2-7, with D hard to call. From germline, CDR1 is ENHRY and CDR2 SYGVKD. The CDR3 has 13 residues. V lost 8 bases to trimming and J lost 0 bases, with 11 bases between them. This CDR3 reads CAIRAVDSYEQYF. CDR3 sequence (DNA): TGTGCCATCCGGGCGGTCGACTCCTACGAGCAGTACTTC.

For the CDR3, the DNA is TGTGCCAGCAGCTCTACTAGCGGGAGTCCCTACAATGAGCAGTTCTTC. It codes for CASSSTSGSPYNEQFF. This chain joins TRBV2 and TRBJ2-1, with TRBD2 identical over 11 bases. This CDR3 spans 16 amino acids. Germline V gene data show CDR1 as SNHLY and CDR2 as FYNNEI. The trim removed 6 bases at V and 2 bases at J, leaving 6 bases unmatched.

This clone was detected only once. The rearrangement joins TRBV11-2 to TRBJ2-7; perhaps TRBD1 as D (5 bases). The CDR3 is 13 amino acids. CDR1 and CDR2 from the germline V gene are SGHAT and FQNNGV. V gave up 2 bases and J gave up 5 bases, with 10 bases separating them. CDR3 amino acids: CASSLFRGHEQYF. The DNA for the CDR3 is TGTGCCAGCAGCTTATTTAGGGGCCACGAGCAGTACTTC.

The CDR3 coding sequence is TGTGCCAGCAGCTTAGATGTTGGGCGAACCTACAATGAGCAGTTCTTC. It translates to CASSLDVGRTYNEQFF. The chain joins TRBV7-8 to TRBJ2-1; D remains unclear. Between the trimmed V and J ends, which lost 1 base and 2 bases, there was a span of 12 bases. Looked up from germline, CDR1 is SGHVS and CDR2 is FQNEAQ. CDR3 length equals 16 residues.

The genes are TRBV5-1 and TRBJ1-1; no clear D gene. Trimming stripped 0 bases from V and 6 bases from J, with 12 bases between. Germline loops: CDR1 SGHRS, CDR2 YFSETQ. The CDR3 loop spans 14 amino acids. The CDR3 nucleotides read TGCGCCAGCAGCTTGGATCGAGGCCAGCCTGAAGCTTTCTTT. This sequence encodes CASSLDRGQPEAFF.

DNA for the CDR3: TGCGCCAGCAGTGACAGCGGGCTAGGCTGGTCTGGACCGTTCTTC. Translating it yields CASSDSGLGWSGPFF. This rearrangement joins TRBV4-1 to TRBJ2-1, with a tentative D call TRBD2 (6 bases). V was trimmed by 6 bases and J by 15 bases, leaving 27 bases between them. Germline CDR1 MGHRA, CDR2 YSYEKL. The CDR3 has 15 amino acids.

CDR3 sequence: CASSLARLSYEQYF. In nucleotides, the CDR3 is TGTGCCAGCAGCTTAGCCCGGCTGTCCTACGAGCAGTACTTC. This rearrangement joins TRBV7-8 to TRBJ2-7; D uncertain. Germline V gene data show CDR1 as SGHVS and CDR2 as FQNEAQ. V was shortened by 0 bases and J by 1 base, with 7 bases between the two germline ends. The CDR3 totals 14 residues.

The chain is built from TRBV4-1 and TRBJ2-1; D tentatively fits TRBD1 or TRBD2 (5 bases each). Germline V CDR1 and CDR2: MGHRA, YSYEKL. The CDR3 has 16 residues. Trimming removed 4 bases at V and 5 bases at J, with 18 bases between. This chain's CDR3 is CASSREPLRDDNEQFF. CDR3 nucleotides: TGCGCCAGCAGCCGCGAGCCCTTAAGGGACGACAATGAGCAGTTCTTC.

The chain links TRBV4-3 to TRBJ1-4; TRBD1 might be the D (6 bases). Germline assignment: CDR1 LGHNA and CDR2 YSLEER. With 2 bases removed from V and 12 bases from J, the gap between germline ends came to 19 bases. The CDR3 loop spans 15 amino acids. In DNA, the CDR3 is TGCGCCAGCAGCCAACACCGGGACAAACGCCTGGAACTGTTTTTT. Translation: CASSQHRDKRLELFF.

This chain links TRBV7-9 with TRBJ1-4, with 7 bases matching TRBD1. The CDR3 is 16 amino acids. Germline V lookup: CDR1 SEHNR, CDR2 FQNEAQ (reference sequence). Trimming at V came to 0 bases and at J to 5 bases, leaving 6 bases not matched to a gene. CDR3 region: CASSLAPTGINEKLFF. DNA of the CDR3: TGTGCCAGCAGCTTAGCCCCGACAGGGATAAATGAAAAACTGTTTTTT.

The V call is TRBV29-1, the J call TRBJ2-1; D unclear. There are 11 residues in the CDR3. Trimming cost V 4 bases and J 4 bases, with 5 bases left between them. Germline CDR1 SQVTM, CDR2 ANQGSEA. CDR3 sequence (DNA): TGCAGCGTTGTGGAGTACAATGAGCAGTTCTTC. Amino acid sequence: CSVVEYNEQFF.